The 19 T cell receptor beta chains listed next were all sequenced from one sample in a study of cytomegalovirus exposure and HLA in healthy donors (dated by TCRdb to between 2016 and 2019). Library construction relied on the immunoSEQ multiplex PCR assay. For the multiplex PCR, a mixture combining 60 forward primers for TCR Vbeta segments and 13 reverse primers for TCR Jbeta segments was used. Not all clones reach the TCRdb copy of this immuneACCESS table, which keeps in-frame sequences only. Checked studies attribute under half of the gap to unresolved V genes and leave the rest unexplained. Per the sample table, the count is about 140,000 clones. The ten top clones hold less than 3.5% of the sample. The sequencing input was PBMCs. The source is a middle-aged man in good health and CMV-seronegative.

This chain links TRBV6-1 with TRBJ2-2, with D unresolved. The CDR3 length is 14 residues. CDR1 and CDR2 (germline): MNHNS, SASEGT. Trimming left V 7 bases short and J 3 bases short, with 12 bases between. The CDR3 loop is CASTLRLDTGELFF. The DNA for the CDR3 is TGTGCCAGCACCCTTCGACTGGACACCGGGGAGCTGTTTTTT.

V gene TRBV6-1 combines with J gene TRBJ2-4; the match to TRBD2 covers 8 bases. CDR1 is MNHNS, CDR2 SASEGT, per germline. The V and J ends lost 3 bases and 5 bases, in that order; junction bases with no gene match: 3. The CDR3 covers 14 residues. CDR3 coding DNA: TGTGCCAGCAGTGATACTAGCGGCCAAAACATTCAGTACTTC. Protein: CASSDTSGQNIQYF.

This rearrangement joins TRBV7-6 to TRBJ1-6; D is uncertain. Germline loops: CDR1 SGHVS, CDR2 FNYEAQ. V was cut by 0 bases and J by 8 bases, with 5 bases left in between. The CDR3 is 13 residues long. The CDR3 here is CASSLASDSPLHF. Here the CDR3 DNA reads TGTGCCAGCAGCTTAGCCTCCGATTCACCCCTCCACTTT.

The rearrangement uses TRBV19 and TRBJ1-5; perhaps TRBD1 as D (6 bases). This CDR3 has 14 residues. Trimming left V 5 bases short and J 8 bases short, with 16 bases between. The germline CDR1 and CDR2 sequences are LNHDA and SQIVND (reference sequence). The CDR3 DNA is TGTGCCAGTAGTCCCAGGGGTCGGGAGGAGCCCCAGCATTTT. It translates to CASSPRGREEPQHF.

This rearrangement joins TRBV27 to TRBJ2-5; no reliable D call. Germline V gene lookup returns CDR1 MNHEY and CDR2 SMNVEV (reference sequence). Between the trimmed V and J ends, which lost 5 bases and 0 bases, there was a span of 13 bases. The CDR3 is made up of 15 amino acids. As DNA, the CDR3 is TGTGCCAGCAGTCCCCTTGACGGGTACCAAGAGACCCAGTACTTC. Residues: CASSPLDGYQETQYF.

The chain is built from TRBV12-5 and TRBJ1-1, with 8 bases lining up with TRBD1. The J segment lost 4 bases and the V segment lost 7 bases, leaving 5 bases of the junction unmatched. The CDR3 is 13 amino acids. Germline V gene lookup returns CDR1 LGHNT and CDR2 FRNRAP. CDR3 loop: CASAAGGITEAFF. The CDR3 nucleotides read TGTGCTAGTGCCGCAGGGGGCATCACTGAAGCTTTCTTT.

The genes are TRBV29-1 and TRBJ2-3, with D perhaps matching TRBD1 (6 bases). This CDR3 is 14 amino acids long. Between the trimmed V and J ends, which lost 3 bases and 2 bases, there was a span of 12 bases. The germline V gene has CDR1 SQVTM and CDR2 ANQGSEA. CDR3 bases: TGCAGCGTTGACTGGCAGGGGATCACAGATACGCAGTATTTT. This codes for CSVDWQGITDTQYF.

The chain combines TRBV6-5 with TRBJ1-2; D unresolved. Trimming took 2 bases from V and 3 from J, leaving 10 bases between them. This CDR3 comprises 14 residues. The germline V gene encodes CDR1 MNHEY and CDR2 SVGAGI. The CDR3 region has the DNA TGTGCCAGCAGTTACGCGGGGAGTCACTATGGCTACACCTTC. It encodes CASSYAGSHYGYTF.

CDR3 residues: CAGRRTSEETQYF. For the CDR3, the DNA is TGTGCGGGGCGGCGAACTAGCGAGGAGACCCAGTACTTC. J is TRBJ2-5 and V is TRBV2; TRBD2 matches 7 bases. The CDR3 covers 13 residues. Germline CDR1 and CDR2: SNHLY and FYNNEI. The entire variable domain, with the rest obtained from reference TRBV2 and TRBJ2-5, is as follows: EPEVTQTPSHQVTQMGQEVILRCVPISNHLYFYWYRQILGQKVEFLVSFYNNEISEKSEIFDDQFSVERPDGSNFTLKIRSTKLEDSAMYFCAGRRTSEETQYFGPGTRLLVL.

The rearrangement joins TRBV5-5 to TRBJ2-7, with 7 bases aligning to TRBD2. Losses at the gene ends were 0 bases for V and 2 bases for J; bases not matched to a gene: 2. CDR1 is SGHKS, CDR2 YYEKEE, per germline (reference sequence). The CDR3 covers 14 residues. CDR3 DNA: TGTGCCAGCAGCTTGGAACGGGGGGCCTACGAGCAGTACTTC. Protein product: CASSLERGAYEQYF.

The chain recombines TRBV7-3 with TRBJ1-2, with TRBD1 matching over 7 bases. Trimming cost V 2 bases and J 7 bases; bases outside gene matches: 10. Germline CDR1 and CDR2: SGHTA and FQGTGA. The CDR3 extends over 15 amino acids. CDR3 residues: CASSLGPEGGGGYTF. The CDR3 bases are TGTGCCAGCAGCTTAGGCCCAGAAGGGGGCGGTGGCTACACCTTC.

The rearrangement joins TRBV6-5 to TRBJ2-7; 10 nucleotides match TRBD1. CDR3 length: 15 residues. V lost 1 base and J lost 6; bases outside the gene matches: 6. Germline values: CDR1 MNHEY, CDR2 SVGAGI. This CDR3 reads CASSYFGQGGSEQYF. The CDR3, as DNA: TGTGCCAGCAGTTACTTCGGACAGGGGGGATCCGAGCAGTACTTC.

The rearrangement joins TRBV4-1 to TRBJ2-5; the D gene is possibly TRBD1 (5 bases). V gave up 3 bases and J gave up 5 bases, with 16 bases separating them. CDR1 MGHRA and CDR2 YSYEKL come from the germline V gene. This CDR3 has 15 amino acids. CDR3 region: CASSHADGRAETQYF. Written as DNA, the CDR3 is TGCGCCAGCAGCCACGCAGACGGCAGGGCGGAGACCCAGTACTTC.

V gene TRBV2 combines with J gene TRBJ1-1; no reliable D call. Looked up from germline, CDR1 is SNHLY and CDR2 is FYNNEI. The CDR3 covers 15 residues. V lost 2 bases to trimming and J lost 4 bases, with 14 bases between them. For the CDR3, the DNA is TGTGCCAGCAGTGAATCGTACGGGGTGGGCACTGAAGCTTTCTTT. Its translation is CASSESYGVGTEAFF.

The chain combines TRBV5-6 with TRBJ2-1, with 8 bases matching TRBD1. The CDR3 loop spans 13 amino acids. Unmatched junction bases numbered 3, after V lost 6 bases and J lost 4 bases. Looked up from germline, CDR1 is SGHDT and CDR2 is YYEEEE. The CDR3 is CASTRTGYNEQFF. In nucleotides, the CDR3 is TGTGCCAGCACCCGGACAGGGTACAATGAGCAGTTCTTC.

The rearrangement uses TRBV6-5 and TRBJ2-5; TRBD1 agrees at 7 bases. The DNA end is a closer match to TRBJ2-7, so the J assignment may be wrong. The CDR3 consists of 15 residues. Germline values: CDR1 MNHEY, CDR2 SVGAGI. For the CDR3, the DNA is TGTGCCAGCAGTTACCGACAGGGTGGGTCCTACGAGCAGTACTTC. Its translation is CASSYRQGGSYEQYF.

The chain has TRBV7-9 and TRBJ1-5, with D possibly being TRBD1 (6 bases). Germline V gives CDR1 SEHNR, CDR2 FQNEAQ (reference sequence). The V end was cut by 0 bases, the J end by 5 bases, with 11 bases between. The length of the CDR3 is 15 residues. The CDR3, as DNA: TGTGCCAGCAGCTTAGCCGGGAACAGGGATCAGCCCCAGCATTTT. This codes for CASSLAGNRDQPQHF.

V is TRBV11-2 and J is TRBJ1-6, with D unresolved. V lost 2 bases to trimming and J lost 7 bases, with 12 bases between them. The CDR3 consists of 15 residues. Germline V CDR1 and CDR2: SGHAT, FQNNGV. The CDR3 DNA reads as TGTGCCAGCAGCTTACAGAGCTTGGGCAATTCACCCCTCCACTTT. Residues: CASSLQSLGNSPLHF.

The rearrangement links TRBV21-1 to TRBJ1-2; no DNA check was done on the table's D call, TRBD1. TRBV21-1 is given as a pseudogene. This CDR3 has 14 residues. The CDR3 DNA reads as TGTGCCAGCAGGCAAGGGACACTTAACTATGGCTACACCTTC. Residues: CASRQGTLNYGYTF.